The present TCR beta chain was sequenced within a study of blood T cell repertoires in COVID-19. As for the study in general: Researchers got acute and convalescent COVID-19 samples from the United States, Italy and Spain.

Assay: immunoSEQ multiplex PCR; the TCRdb copy retains only in-frame clones and omits some. The table has 95,000 or so clones, more than 65% seen once; the top ten hold 20% to 30%. The germline V gene has CDR1 MNHNY and CDR2 SVGAGI (reference sequence). This CDR3 comprises 11 residues. The V end lost 7 bases, the J end lost 8 bases, and 11 bases lay between the germline ends. The sample comprised peripheral blood. The TCR sequence derives from a man older than 75 with active or convalescent COVID-19. The rearrangement uses TRBV6-6 and TRBJ1-2; D might be TRBD1 (5 bases). CDR3 protein: CASTQGYGYTF. CDR3 coding DNA: TGTGCCAGCACCCAGGGTTACGGCTACACCTTC.